The clone carrying this TCR beta chain was seen ten or more times. Its antigen is as yet unknown. The source of the sample is a study of human T cells and chemical hapten exposure. Using its own MiXCR run on the RACE reads, TCRdb lists one record per CDR3 protein. Altogether about 360,000 distinct CDR3 sequences are present, about 4.8% being singletons, with the ten largest covering roughly 2.4%. The CDR3 has 13 residues. Germline V gene sequence: CDR1 DFQATT, CDR2 SNEGSKA (reference sequence). Trimming cost V 3 bases and J 4 bases, with 12 bases left between them. As for time point: patch test 1, 2 weeks after DPC sensitization. Stated treatment: therapeutic diphenylcyclopropenone sensitization with weekly scalp DPC. Study-wide points: PT1 expanded TCR counts correlated positively with patch test score. Compared with pre-sensitization or healthy control sets, expanded TCRs clustered more.

The V gene is TRBV20-1, the J gene TRBJ2-5; D not certain. The receptor comes from a woman in her forties or fifties with alopecia areata. Some clones in this sample may be carry-over from other donors' samples. The sequenced sample was whole blood, obtained in connection with sensitization to the hapten diphenylcyclopropenone (DPC). CDR3 region: CSASLIAGETQYF. Here the CDR3 DNA reads TGCAGTGCTAGTTTAATAGCTGGAGAGACCCAGTACTTC.